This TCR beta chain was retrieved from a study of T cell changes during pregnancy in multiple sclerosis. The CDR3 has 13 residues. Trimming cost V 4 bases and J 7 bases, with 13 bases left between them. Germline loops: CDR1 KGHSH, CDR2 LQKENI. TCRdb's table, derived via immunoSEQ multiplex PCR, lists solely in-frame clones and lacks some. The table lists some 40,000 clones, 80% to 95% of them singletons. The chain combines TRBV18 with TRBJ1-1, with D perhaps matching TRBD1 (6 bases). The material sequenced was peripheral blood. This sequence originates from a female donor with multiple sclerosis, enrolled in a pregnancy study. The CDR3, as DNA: TGTGCCAGCTCACAGGAGGGGGGCATTGAAGCTTTCTTT. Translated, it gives CASSQEGGIEAFF.